The text below deals with one TCR beta chain. What it binds is unknown. The data were obtained in a study of vaccination and CD4 T cells after COVID-19. Background on the study: The convalescents included six males and four females, and among them two were Hispanic while seven were Caucasian. Researchers treated cells with overlapping spike peptides taken from SARS-CoV-2, HCoV-NL63, HCoV-OC43 and HCoV-229E. Each person enrolled got two BNT162b2 or mRNA-1273 vaccine doses.

The CDR3 contains 16 residues. Germline V gene sequence: CDR1 SGHRS, CDR2 YFSETQ. The V gene end was trimmed by 5 bases and the J gene end by 7 bases; junction bases not matched to a gene: 12. The Oncomine TCR Beta short-read assay was what sequenced the DNA obtained from cultured CD4+ T cells. TCRdb independently ran MiXCR on the PCR reads; one entry per CDR3 protein. The data show approximately 16,000 distinct CDR3 sequences, about 53% seen once. Treatment meaning: approximately 10-day PBMC culture with coronavirus spike peptide pools or control peptides (ViraFEST assay). The receptor was isolated from a human donor who had recovered from COVID-19. Specimen: CD4+ T cells from blood, cultured in vitro, collected before SARS-CoV-2 vaccination. The V call is TRBV5-1, the J call TRBJ2-3, with 11 bases aligning to TRBD2. The CDR3 bases are TGCGCCAGCAGTGCTAGCGGGGGGCCAAAGGAGAATACGCAGTATTTT. Protein product: CASSASGGPKENTQYF.